The clone carrying this TCR beta chain was detected only a few times. TCRdb fed the reads into MiXCR, producing one record per CDR3 protein. The data hold fewer than 250,000 distinct CDR3 sequences, with around 30% observed a single time. Germline V gene sequence: CDR1 MGHDK, CDR2 SYGVNS. The CDR3 is 14 residues long. V dropped 6 bases and J dropped 5; count of bases not matched to a gene: 8. The data belong to a study of kidney transplant recipient with SARS-CoV-2 infection. The source was a blood sample, collected at baseline and on day 111 from a kidney transplant recipient. This clonotype was obtained from a young adult male patient who had COVID-19 and was a kidney transplant recipient. The graft donor may have given rise to some T cells. The chain employs TRBV25-1 and TRBJ2-5; 8 bases match TRBD1. As DNA, the CDR3 is TGTGCCAGCAGCACCACAGGGGGTGGCGAGACCCAGTACTTC. Amino acid sequence: CASSTTGGGETQYF.